This T cell receptor (beta chain) was recorded in a study of identifying expanded T cells in peripheral blood. Broader study findings: Over about two and four weeks, about 15 and 19 clones changed, versus more than 1 between replicates. Clone count variance between two-week samples rose with total template count.

For this clone: No antigen is known for it.

During the collection period, no donor immune events like infections were recorded. Germline V lookup: CDR1 SGHNT, CDR2 YYREEE (reference sequence). This CDR3 region has 14 residues. V lost 4 bases, J lost 0 bases, and 9 bases lay in between. The assay was immunoSEQ multiplex PCR, and TCRdb's table has in-frame clones only and misses some. The sample holds about 86,000 clones, approximately 84% seen once. Material: blood. V usage is TRBV5-4 and J usage is TRBJ2-3; D uncertain. This clonotype was obtained from a person between 18 and 69 years old in good health. The CDR3 sequence: CASSRWGSTDTQYF. The CDR3 bases are TGTGCCAGCAGCCGGTGGGGAAGCACAGATACGCAGTATTTT.